Listed here is a single T cell receptor (beta chain). Its target is unknown. The data stem from a study of Ad26.COV2.S vaccination and SARS-CoV-2 variants. Study-level information: Ad26.COV2.S given intramuscularly, once or twice 56 days apart.

As for treatment: roughly 18 received Ad26.COV2.S at low or high dose, single or two shots; about five received placebo; per-sample allocation not given. Samples came from day 63 after the first vaccine or placebo injection. Some clones are missing from TCRdb's copy, which holds only in-frame ones; the method was immunoSEQ multiplex PCR. This sample yields about 350,000 clones, of which 80% to 90% are seen a single time; less than 4% belongs to the top ten. Overall study results and limits: A substantial breadth of spike-specific CD8+ and CD4+ T cell responses after vaccination has been reported. Researchers reported similar non-spike TCR breadth in vaccine and placebo recipients.

There are 16 residues in the CDR3. Germline CDR1 GTSNPN, CDR2 SVGIG (reference sequence). After removal of 0 bases from V and 7 bases from J, the junction contained 12 bases not matched to a gene. This specimen was peripheral blood, taken in a trial of Ad26.COV2.S vaccine versus placebo. This chain links TRBV30 with TRBJ2-1, with TRBD1 identical over 7 bases. The sequence was obtained from a person between 18 and 60 years old who received the Ad26.COV2.S COVID-19 vaccine or a placebo. CDR3 protein: CAWSVPSGQQWNEQFF. The CDR3 bases are TGTGCCTGGAGTGTCCCCTCGGGACAGCAGTGGAATGAGCAGTTCTTC.